These 7 T cell receptor beta chains came from one sample sequenced in a study of cytotoxic CD8 clonotypes in ibrutinib-treated CLL. TCRdb's table, derived via immunoSEQ multiplex PCR, lists solely in-frame clones and lacks some. The table shows some 350,000 clones, with around 66% occurring only once. The source was PBMCs, collected after 36 months of ibrutinib treatment. The receptors come from a human donor with chronic lymphocytic leukemia.

The chain carries TRBV7-9 and TRBJ2-6; 7 bases match TRBD1. The germline CDR1 and CDR2 sequences are SEHNR and FQNEAQ (reference sequence). J lost 1 base, V lost 4 bases, and 10 bases had no gene match. CDR3 length equals 18 residues. The CDR3: CASSSSPLTGSGANVLTF. CDR3 in DNA: TGTGCCAGCAGCTCGAGCCCCCTGACAGGGTCTGGGGCCAACGTCCTGACTTTC.

The chain is built from TRBV21-1 and TRBJ1-1; the table gives TRBD1 as D, unverified against the DNA. TRBV21-1 is labeled a pseudogene. The CDR3 has 14 residues. The CDR3 sequence is CASTLGTGDTEAFF. The CDR3 region has the DNA TGTGCCAGCACCCTCGGGACAGGGGACACTGAAGCTTTCTTT.

This clone was counted between two and nine times. This chain uses TRBV4-1 with TRBJ2-3, with 7 bases fitting TRBD2. This CDR3 has 17 residues. Germline CDR1 MGHRA, CDR2 YSYEKL. Losses at the gene ends were 1 base for V and 2 bases for J; bases not matched to a gene: 9. The CDR3 spells CASSQVHPGGSTDTQYF. CDR3 sequence (DNA): TGCGCCAGCAGCCAAGTTCACCCCGGGGGGTCCACAGATACGCAGTATTTT.

The chain carries TRBV5-4 and TRBJ2-2; TRBD2 matches at 7 bases. V trimming: 0 bases; J trimming: 7 bases; junction bases outside the gene matches: 6. Germline CDR1 reads SGHNT; CDR2 reads YYREEE (reference sequence). CDR3 length equals 15 residues. In DNA form, the CDR3 reads TGTGCCAGCAGCTTGGTGGGACTAAACGGCGGGGAGCTGTTTTTT. Protein product: CASSLVGLNGGELFF.

Worth noting for this clone: Other DNA sequences in this sample translate to the same CDR3. The J gene is TRBJ1-1, the V gene TRBV29-1; D call uncertain. Between the trimmed V and J ends, which lost 4 bases and 0 bases, there was a span of 9 bases. The CDR3 is made up of 13 amino acids. Germline V gives CDR1 SQVTM, CDR2 ANQGSEA. As DNA, the CDR3 is TGCAGCGTTGGAGGACGGATGAACACTGAAGCTTTCTTT. Its protein is CSVGGRMNTEAFF.

This chain links TRBV12-5 with TRBJ2-1; D possibly corresponds to TRBD2 (6 bases). V shed 4 bases and J shed 1 base, with 17 bases lying between them. The CDR3 consists of 17 residues. Germline CDR1 and CDR2: LGHNT and FRNRAP. The CDR3 bases are TGTGCTAGTGGTTCCTCGGGACGGGAGCGGTCCTACAATGAGCAGTTCTTC. It yields the protein CASGSSGRERSYNEQFF.

CDR3 loop: CASSYVRQGPSGELFF. For the CDR3, the DNA is TGTGCCAGCAGTTACGTGAGACAGGGGCCTTCCGGGGAGCTGTTTTTT. The V call is TRBV6-6, the J call TRBJ2-2; 8 bases are shared with TRBD1. The V segment lost 2 bases and the J segment 6 bases; nucleotides outside the gene matches: 8. This CDR3 contains 16 residues. Germline values: CDR1 MNHNY, CDR2 SVGAGI (reference sequence).